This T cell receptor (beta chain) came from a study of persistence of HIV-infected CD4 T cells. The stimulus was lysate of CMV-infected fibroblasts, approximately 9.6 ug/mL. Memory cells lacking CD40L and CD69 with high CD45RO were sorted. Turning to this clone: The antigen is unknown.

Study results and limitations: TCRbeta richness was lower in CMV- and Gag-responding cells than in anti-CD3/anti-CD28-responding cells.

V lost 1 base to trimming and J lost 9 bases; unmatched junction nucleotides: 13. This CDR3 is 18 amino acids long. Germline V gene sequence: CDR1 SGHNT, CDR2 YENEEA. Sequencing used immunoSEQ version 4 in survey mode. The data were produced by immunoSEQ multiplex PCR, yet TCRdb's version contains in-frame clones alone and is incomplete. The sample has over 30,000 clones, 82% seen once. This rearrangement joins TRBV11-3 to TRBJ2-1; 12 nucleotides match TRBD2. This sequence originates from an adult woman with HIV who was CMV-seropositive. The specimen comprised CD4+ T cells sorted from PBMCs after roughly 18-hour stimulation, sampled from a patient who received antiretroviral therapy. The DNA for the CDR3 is TGTGCCAGCAGCTTAGGGCGGCGTGGGCTAGCGGGAGGGGCTGAGCAGTTCTTC. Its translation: CASSLGRRGLAGGAEQFF.